This T cell receptor beta chain was sequenced for a study of shared clonotypes between healthy human individuals. CD45RO-negative, CCR7-positively selected cells formed the naive CD8 fraction, excluding terminally differentiated effector memory CD45RA+ cells. In this sample, this clone turned up a few times. Generated by immunoSEQ multiplex PCR, the TCRdb table keeps only in-frame clones and is missing some. Among roughly 2,000,000 clones, approximately 92% were seen once, and the ten largest hold around 1.7%. Trimming left V 7 bases short and J 4 bases short, with 14 bases between. Germline V gene lookup returns CDR1 LNHDA and CDR2 SQIVND (reference sequence). This CDR3 region has 14 residues.

The chain recombines TRBV19 with TRBJ1-5; D is ambiguous. The material sequenced was naive CD8+ T cells from PBMCs. This TCR was sampled from a young man in good health. Some clones in this sample may be carry-over from other donors' samples. The CDR3 region has the DNA TGTGCCAGTAAAACAACGGGGAGGAATCAGCCCCAGCATTTT. Its protein is CASKTTGRNQPQHF.